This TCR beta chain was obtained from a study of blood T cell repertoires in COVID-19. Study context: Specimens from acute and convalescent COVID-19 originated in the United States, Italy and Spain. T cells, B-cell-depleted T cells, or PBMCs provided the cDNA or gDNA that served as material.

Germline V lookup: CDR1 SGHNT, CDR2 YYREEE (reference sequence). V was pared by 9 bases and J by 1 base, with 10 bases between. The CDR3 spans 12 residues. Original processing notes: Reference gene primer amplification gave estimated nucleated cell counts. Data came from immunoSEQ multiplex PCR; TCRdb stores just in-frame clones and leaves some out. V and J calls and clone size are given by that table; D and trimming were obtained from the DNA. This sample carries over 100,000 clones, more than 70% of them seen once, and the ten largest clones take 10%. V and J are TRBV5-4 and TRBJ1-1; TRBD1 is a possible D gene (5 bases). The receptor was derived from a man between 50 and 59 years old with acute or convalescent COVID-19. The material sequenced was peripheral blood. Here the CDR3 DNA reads TGTGCCACCTCAGGGCCGAACACTGAAGCTTTCTTT. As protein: CATSGPNTEAFF.